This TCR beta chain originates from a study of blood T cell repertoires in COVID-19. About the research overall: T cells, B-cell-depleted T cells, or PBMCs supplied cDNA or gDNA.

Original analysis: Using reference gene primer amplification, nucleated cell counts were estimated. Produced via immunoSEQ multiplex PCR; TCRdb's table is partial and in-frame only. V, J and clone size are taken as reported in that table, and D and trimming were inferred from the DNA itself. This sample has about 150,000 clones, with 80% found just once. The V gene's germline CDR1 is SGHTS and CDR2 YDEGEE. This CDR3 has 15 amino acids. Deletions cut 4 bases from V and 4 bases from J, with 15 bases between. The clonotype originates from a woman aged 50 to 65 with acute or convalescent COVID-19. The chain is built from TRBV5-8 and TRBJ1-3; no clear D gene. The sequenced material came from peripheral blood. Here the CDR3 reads CASSPGLWMGNTIYF. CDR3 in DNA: TGTGCCAGCAGCCCCGGACTCTGGATGGGAAACACCATATATTTT.